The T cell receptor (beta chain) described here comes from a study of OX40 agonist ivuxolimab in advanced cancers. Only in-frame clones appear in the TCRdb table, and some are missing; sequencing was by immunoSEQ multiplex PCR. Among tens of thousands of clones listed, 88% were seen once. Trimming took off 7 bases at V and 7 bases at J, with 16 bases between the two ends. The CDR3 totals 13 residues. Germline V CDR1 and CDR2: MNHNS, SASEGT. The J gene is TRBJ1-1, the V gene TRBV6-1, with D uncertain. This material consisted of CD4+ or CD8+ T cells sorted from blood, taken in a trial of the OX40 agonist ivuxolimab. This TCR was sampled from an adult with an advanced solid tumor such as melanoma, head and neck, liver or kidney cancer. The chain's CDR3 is CASKRGSNSEAFF. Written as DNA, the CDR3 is TGTGCCAGCAAAAGAGGGTCCAATAGTGAAGCTTTCTTT.